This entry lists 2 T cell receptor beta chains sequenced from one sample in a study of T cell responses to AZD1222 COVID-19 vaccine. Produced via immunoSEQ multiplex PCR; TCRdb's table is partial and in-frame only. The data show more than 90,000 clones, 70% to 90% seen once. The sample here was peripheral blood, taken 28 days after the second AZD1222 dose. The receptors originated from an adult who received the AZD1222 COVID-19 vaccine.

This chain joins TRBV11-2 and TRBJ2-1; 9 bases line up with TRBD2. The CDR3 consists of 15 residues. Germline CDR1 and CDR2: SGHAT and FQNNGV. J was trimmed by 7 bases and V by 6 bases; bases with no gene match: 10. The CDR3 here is CASRYLAGPGNEQFF. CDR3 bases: TGTGCCAGCAGATATCTAGCGGGGCCCGGGAATGAGCAGTTCTTC. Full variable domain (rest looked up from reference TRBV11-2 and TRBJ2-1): EAGVAQSPRYKIIEKRQSVAFWCNPISGHATLYWYQQILGQGPKLLIQFQNNGVVDDSQLPKDRFSAERLKGVDSTLKIQPAKLEDSAVYLCASRYLAGPGNEQFFGPGTRLTVL.

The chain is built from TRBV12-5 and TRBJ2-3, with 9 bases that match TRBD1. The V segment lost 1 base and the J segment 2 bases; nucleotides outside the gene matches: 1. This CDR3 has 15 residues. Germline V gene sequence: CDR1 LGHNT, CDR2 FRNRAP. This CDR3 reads CASGLGTGDTDTQYF. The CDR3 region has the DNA TGTGCTAGTGGTTTGGGGACAGGGGACACAGATACGCAGTATTTT.